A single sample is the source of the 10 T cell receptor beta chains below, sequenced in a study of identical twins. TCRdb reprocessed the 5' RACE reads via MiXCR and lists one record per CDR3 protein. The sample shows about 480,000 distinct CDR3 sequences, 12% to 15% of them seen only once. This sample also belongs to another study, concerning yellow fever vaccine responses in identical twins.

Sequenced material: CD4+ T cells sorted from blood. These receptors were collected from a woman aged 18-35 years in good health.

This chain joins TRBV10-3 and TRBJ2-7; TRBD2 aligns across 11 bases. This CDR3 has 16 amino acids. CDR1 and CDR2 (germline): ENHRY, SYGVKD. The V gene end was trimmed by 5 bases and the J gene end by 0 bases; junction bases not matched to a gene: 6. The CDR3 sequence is CAISTTGTSGSYEQYF. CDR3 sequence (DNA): TGTGCCATCAGTACGACCGGGACTAGCGGCTCCTACGAGCAGTACTTC.

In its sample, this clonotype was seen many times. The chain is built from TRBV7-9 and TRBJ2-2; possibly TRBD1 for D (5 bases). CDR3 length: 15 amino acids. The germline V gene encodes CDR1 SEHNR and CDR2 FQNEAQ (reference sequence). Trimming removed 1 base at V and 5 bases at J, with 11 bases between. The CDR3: CASSLGQGPTGELFF. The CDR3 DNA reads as TGTGCCAGCAGCTTAGGCCAGGGTCCTACCGGGGAGCTGTTTTTT.

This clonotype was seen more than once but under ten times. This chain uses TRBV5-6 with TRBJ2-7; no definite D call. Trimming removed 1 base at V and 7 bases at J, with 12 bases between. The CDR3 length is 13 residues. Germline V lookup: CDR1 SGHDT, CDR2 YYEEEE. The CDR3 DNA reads TGTGCCAGCAGCTTGTCCCCACTTGGGGAGCAGTACTTC. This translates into CASSLSPLGEQYF.

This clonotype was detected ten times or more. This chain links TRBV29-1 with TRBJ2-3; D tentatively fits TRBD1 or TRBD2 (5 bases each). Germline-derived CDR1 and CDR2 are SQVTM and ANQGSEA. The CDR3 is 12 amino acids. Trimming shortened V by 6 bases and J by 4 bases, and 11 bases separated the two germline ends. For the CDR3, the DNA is TGCAGCGTCCCCGAGGGGTCAGATACGCAGTATTTT. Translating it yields CSVPEGSDTQYF.

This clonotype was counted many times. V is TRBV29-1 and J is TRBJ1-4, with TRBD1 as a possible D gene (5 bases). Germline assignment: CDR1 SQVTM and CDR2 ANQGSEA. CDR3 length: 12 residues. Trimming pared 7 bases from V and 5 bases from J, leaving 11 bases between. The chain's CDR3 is CSGGTQNEKLFF. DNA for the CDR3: TGCAGCGGCGGGACGCAAAATGAAAAACTGTTTTTT.

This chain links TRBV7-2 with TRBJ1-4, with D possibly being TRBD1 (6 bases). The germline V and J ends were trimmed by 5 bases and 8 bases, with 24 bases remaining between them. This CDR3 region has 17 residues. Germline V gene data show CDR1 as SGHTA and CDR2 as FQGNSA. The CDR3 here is CASSLGPPTGGQEKLFF. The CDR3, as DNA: TGTGCCAGCAGCCTGGGACCGCCTACCGGGGGGCAAGAAAAACTGTTTTTT.

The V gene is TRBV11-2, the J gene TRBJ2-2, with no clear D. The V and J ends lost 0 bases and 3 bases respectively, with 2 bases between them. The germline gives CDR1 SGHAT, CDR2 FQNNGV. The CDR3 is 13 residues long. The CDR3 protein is CASSLDDTGELFF. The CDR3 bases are TGTGCCAGCAGCTTAGATGACACCGGGGAGCTGTTTTTT.

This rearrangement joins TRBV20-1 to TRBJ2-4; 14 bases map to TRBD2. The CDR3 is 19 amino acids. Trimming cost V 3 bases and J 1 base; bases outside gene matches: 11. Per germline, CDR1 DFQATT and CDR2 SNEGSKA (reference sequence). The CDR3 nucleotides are TGCAGTGCTAGTTTAGTTAGACTAGCGGGAGGGGTGGCCAAAAACATTCAGTACTTC. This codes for CSASLVRLAGGVAKNIQYF.

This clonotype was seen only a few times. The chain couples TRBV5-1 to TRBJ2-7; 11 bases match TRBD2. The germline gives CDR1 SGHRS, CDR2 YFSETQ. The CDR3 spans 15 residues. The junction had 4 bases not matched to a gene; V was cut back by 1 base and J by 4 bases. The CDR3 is CASSLKTSGVYEQYF. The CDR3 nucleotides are TGCGCCAGCAGCTTGAAGACTAGCGGGGTTTACGAGCAGTACTTC.

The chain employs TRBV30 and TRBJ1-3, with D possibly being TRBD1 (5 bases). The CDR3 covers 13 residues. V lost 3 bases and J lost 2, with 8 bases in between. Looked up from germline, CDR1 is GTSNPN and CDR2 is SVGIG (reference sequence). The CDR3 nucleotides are TGTGCCTGGAGAGAAGGGGCTGGAAACACCATATATTTT. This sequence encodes CAWREGAGNTIYF.